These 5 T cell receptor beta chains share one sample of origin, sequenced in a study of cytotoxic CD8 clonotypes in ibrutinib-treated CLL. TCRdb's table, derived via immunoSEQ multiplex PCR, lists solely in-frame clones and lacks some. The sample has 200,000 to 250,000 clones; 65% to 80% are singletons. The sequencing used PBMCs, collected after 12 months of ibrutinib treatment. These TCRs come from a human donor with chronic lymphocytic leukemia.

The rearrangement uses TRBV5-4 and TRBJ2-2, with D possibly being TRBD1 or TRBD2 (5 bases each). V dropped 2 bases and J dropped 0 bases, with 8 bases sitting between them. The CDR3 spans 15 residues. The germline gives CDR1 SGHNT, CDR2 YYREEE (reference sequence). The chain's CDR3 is CASSFGTANTGELFF. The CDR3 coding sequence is TGTGCCAGCAGCTTCGGGACGGCGAACACCGGGGAGCTGTTTTTT.

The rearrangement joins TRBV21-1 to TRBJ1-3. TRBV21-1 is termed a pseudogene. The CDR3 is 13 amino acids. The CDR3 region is CASSFWGEDTIYF. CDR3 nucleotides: TGTGCCAGCAGCTTCTGGGGGGAGGACACCATATATTTT.

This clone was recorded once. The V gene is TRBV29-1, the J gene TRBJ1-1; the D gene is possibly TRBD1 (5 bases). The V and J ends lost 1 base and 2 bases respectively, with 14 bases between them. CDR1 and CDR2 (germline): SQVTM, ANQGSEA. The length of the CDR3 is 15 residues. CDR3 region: CSVEAPQDLNTEAFF. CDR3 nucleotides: TGCAGCGTTGAAGCCCCACAGGACCTTAACACTGAAGCTTTCTTT.

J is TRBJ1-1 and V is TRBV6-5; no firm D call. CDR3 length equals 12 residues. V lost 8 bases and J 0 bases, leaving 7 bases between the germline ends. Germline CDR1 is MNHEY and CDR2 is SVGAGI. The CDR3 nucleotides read TGTGCCAGCGGGGAGGTGAACACTGAAGCTTTCTTT. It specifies CASGEVNTEAFF.

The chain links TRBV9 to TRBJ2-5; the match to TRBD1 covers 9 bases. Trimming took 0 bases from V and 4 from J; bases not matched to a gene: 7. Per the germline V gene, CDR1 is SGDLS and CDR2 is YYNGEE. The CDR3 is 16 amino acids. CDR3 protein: CASSVVSGQGLETQYF. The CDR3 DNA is TGTGCCAGCAGCGTAGTTTCGGGACAGGGCCTAGAGACCCAGTACTTC.